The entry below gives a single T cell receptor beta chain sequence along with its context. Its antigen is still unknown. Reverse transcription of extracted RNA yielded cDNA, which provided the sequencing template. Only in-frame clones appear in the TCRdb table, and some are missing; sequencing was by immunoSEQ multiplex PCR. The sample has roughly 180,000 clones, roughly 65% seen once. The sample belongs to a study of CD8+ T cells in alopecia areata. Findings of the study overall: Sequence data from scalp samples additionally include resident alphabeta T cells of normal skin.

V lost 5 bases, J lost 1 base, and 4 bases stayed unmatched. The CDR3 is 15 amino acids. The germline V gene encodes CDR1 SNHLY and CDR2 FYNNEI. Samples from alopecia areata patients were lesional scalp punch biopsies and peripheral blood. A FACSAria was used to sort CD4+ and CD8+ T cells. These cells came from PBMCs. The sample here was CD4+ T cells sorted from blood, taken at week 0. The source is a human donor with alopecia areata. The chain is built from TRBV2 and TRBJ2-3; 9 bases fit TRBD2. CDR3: CASSLASGGTDTQYF. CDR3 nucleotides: TGTGCCAGCAGTTTGGCTAGCGGGGGCACAGATACGCAGTATTTT.